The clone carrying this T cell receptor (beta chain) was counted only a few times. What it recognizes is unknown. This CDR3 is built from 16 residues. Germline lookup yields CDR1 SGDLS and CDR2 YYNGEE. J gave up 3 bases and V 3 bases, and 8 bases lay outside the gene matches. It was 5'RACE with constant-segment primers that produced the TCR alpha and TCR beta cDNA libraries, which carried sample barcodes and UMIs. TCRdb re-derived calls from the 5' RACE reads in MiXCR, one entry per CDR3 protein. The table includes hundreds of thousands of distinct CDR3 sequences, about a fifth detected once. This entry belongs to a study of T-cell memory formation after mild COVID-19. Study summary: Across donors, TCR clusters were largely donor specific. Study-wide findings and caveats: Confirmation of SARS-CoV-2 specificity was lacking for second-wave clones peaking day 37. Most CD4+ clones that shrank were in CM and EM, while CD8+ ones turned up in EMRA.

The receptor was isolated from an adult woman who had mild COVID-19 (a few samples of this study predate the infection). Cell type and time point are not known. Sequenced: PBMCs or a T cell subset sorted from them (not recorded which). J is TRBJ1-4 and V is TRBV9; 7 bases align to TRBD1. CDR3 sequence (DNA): TGTGCCAGCAGCGCGAAGACAGGGTTCGCTAATGAAAAACTGTTTTTT. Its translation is CASSAKTGFANEKLFF.